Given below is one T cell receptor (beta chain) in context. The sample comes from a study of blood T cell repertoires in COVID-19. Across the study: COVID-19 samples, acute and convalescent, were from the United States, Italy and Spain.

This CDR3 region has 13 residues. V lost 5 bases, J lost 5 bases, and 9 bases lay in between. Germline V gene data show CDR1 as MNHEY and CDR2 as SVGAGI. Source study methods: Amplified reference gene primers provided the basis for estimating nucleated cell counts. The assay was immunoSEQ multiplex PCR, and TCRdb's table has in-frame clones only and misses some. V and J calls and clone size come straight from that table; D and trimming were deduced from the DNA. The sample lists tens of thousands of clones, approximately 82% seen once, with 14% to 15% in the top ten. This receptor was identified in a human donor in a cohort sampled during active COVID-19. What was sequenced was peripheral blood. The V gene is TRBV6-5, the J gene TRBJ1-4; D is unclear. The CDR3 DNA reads TGTGCCAGCAGTAAGACGGGGAATGAAAAACTGTTTTTT. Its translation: CASSKTGNEKLFF.